This TCR beta chain was retrieved from a study of cytomegalovirus exposure and HLA in healthy donors. Study-level findings and limits: Later analysis identified around 15,000 TCR beta sequences associated with HLA alleles, using a false discovery rate threshold of 0.05.

Primers: 60 Vbeta forward and 13 Jbeta reverse. TCRdb keeps only in-frame clones here, not all; method: immunoSEQ multiplex PCR. The sample yields some 130,000 clones, around 72% seen once. The CDR3 extends over 13 amino acids. After removal of 7 bases from V and 0 bases from J, the junction contained 0 bases not matched to a gene. CDR1 is ENHRY and CDR2 is SYGVKD in the germline V gene. Only a few counts were recorded for this clone. Antigen specificity is unknown. Sample: PBMCs. This rearrangement joins TRBV10-3 to TRBJ1-3, with 7 bases matching TRBD1. The clonotype comes from a human donor in good health. The CDR3 DNA is TGTGCCATCAAGGGGGCCTCTGGAAACACCATATATTTT. It encodes CAIKGASGNTIYF.